These T cell receptor beta chains were read from a single sample in a study of blood T cell repertoires in COVID-19. TCRdb's table, derived via immunoSEQ multiplex PCR, lists solely in-frame clones and lacks some. The sample includes under 20,000 clones, 85% to 95% of them seen just once. Sequenced input: peripheral blood. These receptors were obtained from a human donor in a cohort sampled during active COVID-19. Both conserved end residues are part of each CDR3. The order of the fields is CDR3 protein, CDR3 DNA, J gene, clone size, D gene, V gene. D genes are given only for firm matches. Size is omitted from some rows. Given values are once, few, many or a class for expanded clones.

CASSRSTGSTEAFF	TGTGCCAGCTCACGATCAACAGGGAGTACTGAAGCTTTCTTT	TRBJ1-1	once	-	TRBV18
CASSQVRSGLSSYNEQFF	TGCGCCAGCAGCCAAGTAAGGAGCGGTCTGAGCTCCTACAATGAGCAGTTCTTC	TRBJ2-1	-	-	TRBV4-1
CASSSGAAYEQYF	TGTGCCAGCAGTTCAGGGGCAGCCTACGAGCAGTACTTC	TRBJ2-7	-	-	TRBV27
CASSSGPGVSTGELFF	TGTGCCAGCAGCTCCGGTCCGGGGGTCTCGACCGGGGAGCTGTTTTTT	TRBJ2-2	-	-	TRBV11-3
CSASTRDREVSYEQYF	TGCAGTGCTAGTACGCGAGACCGGGAAGTCTCCTACGAGCAGTACTTC	TRBJ2-7	-	-	TRBV20-1
CASGKAAAYEQYF	TGTGCCAGCGGAAAAGCGGCCGCCTACGAGCAGTACTTC	TRBJ2-7	-	-	TRBV2
CASSYPMGQGGYSNQPQHF	TGTGCCAGCAGTTATCCCATGGGGCAGGGAGGTTATAGCAATCAGCCCCAGCATTTT	TRBJ1-5	once	-	TRBV6-2/TRBV6-3
CASRGQGRNYNEQFF	TGTGCCAGCAGAGGACAGGGACGAAACTACAATGAGCAGTTCTTC	TRBJ2-1	-	TRBD1	TRBV11-2
CASSLLRTSGTEQFF	TGTGCCAGTAGTTTGCTCCGGACTAGCGGGACCGAGCAGTTCTTC	TRBJ2-1	-	TRBD2	TRBV19
CASSLGGISSYEQYF	TGTGCCAGCAGCTTGGGCGGGATTAGCTCCTACGAGCAGTACTTC	TRBJ2-7	-	-	TRBV5-6
CASSLGRGSGETQYF	TGTGCCAGCAGCTTAGGGAGGGGATCAGGAGAGACCCAGTACTTC	TRBJ2-5	-	-	TRBV11-3
CAWSVRDSPYEQYF	TGTGCCTGGAGTGTACGAGACAGCCCCTACGAGCAGTACTTC	TRBJ2-7	once	-	TRBV30
CASSFAGGSDTQYF	TGTGCCAGCAGCTTCGCGGGAGGTTCAGATACGCAGTATTTT	TRBJ2-3	few	TRBD2	TRBV7-9
CSVADSASFF	TGCAGCGTCGCAGACAGTGCGAGTTTCTTC	TRBJ2-1	-	-	TRBV29-1
CASSLMGLAEAFF	TGTGCCAGCAGCTTAATGGGGCTTGCTGAAGCTTTCTTT	TRBJ1-1	-	-	TRBV7-2